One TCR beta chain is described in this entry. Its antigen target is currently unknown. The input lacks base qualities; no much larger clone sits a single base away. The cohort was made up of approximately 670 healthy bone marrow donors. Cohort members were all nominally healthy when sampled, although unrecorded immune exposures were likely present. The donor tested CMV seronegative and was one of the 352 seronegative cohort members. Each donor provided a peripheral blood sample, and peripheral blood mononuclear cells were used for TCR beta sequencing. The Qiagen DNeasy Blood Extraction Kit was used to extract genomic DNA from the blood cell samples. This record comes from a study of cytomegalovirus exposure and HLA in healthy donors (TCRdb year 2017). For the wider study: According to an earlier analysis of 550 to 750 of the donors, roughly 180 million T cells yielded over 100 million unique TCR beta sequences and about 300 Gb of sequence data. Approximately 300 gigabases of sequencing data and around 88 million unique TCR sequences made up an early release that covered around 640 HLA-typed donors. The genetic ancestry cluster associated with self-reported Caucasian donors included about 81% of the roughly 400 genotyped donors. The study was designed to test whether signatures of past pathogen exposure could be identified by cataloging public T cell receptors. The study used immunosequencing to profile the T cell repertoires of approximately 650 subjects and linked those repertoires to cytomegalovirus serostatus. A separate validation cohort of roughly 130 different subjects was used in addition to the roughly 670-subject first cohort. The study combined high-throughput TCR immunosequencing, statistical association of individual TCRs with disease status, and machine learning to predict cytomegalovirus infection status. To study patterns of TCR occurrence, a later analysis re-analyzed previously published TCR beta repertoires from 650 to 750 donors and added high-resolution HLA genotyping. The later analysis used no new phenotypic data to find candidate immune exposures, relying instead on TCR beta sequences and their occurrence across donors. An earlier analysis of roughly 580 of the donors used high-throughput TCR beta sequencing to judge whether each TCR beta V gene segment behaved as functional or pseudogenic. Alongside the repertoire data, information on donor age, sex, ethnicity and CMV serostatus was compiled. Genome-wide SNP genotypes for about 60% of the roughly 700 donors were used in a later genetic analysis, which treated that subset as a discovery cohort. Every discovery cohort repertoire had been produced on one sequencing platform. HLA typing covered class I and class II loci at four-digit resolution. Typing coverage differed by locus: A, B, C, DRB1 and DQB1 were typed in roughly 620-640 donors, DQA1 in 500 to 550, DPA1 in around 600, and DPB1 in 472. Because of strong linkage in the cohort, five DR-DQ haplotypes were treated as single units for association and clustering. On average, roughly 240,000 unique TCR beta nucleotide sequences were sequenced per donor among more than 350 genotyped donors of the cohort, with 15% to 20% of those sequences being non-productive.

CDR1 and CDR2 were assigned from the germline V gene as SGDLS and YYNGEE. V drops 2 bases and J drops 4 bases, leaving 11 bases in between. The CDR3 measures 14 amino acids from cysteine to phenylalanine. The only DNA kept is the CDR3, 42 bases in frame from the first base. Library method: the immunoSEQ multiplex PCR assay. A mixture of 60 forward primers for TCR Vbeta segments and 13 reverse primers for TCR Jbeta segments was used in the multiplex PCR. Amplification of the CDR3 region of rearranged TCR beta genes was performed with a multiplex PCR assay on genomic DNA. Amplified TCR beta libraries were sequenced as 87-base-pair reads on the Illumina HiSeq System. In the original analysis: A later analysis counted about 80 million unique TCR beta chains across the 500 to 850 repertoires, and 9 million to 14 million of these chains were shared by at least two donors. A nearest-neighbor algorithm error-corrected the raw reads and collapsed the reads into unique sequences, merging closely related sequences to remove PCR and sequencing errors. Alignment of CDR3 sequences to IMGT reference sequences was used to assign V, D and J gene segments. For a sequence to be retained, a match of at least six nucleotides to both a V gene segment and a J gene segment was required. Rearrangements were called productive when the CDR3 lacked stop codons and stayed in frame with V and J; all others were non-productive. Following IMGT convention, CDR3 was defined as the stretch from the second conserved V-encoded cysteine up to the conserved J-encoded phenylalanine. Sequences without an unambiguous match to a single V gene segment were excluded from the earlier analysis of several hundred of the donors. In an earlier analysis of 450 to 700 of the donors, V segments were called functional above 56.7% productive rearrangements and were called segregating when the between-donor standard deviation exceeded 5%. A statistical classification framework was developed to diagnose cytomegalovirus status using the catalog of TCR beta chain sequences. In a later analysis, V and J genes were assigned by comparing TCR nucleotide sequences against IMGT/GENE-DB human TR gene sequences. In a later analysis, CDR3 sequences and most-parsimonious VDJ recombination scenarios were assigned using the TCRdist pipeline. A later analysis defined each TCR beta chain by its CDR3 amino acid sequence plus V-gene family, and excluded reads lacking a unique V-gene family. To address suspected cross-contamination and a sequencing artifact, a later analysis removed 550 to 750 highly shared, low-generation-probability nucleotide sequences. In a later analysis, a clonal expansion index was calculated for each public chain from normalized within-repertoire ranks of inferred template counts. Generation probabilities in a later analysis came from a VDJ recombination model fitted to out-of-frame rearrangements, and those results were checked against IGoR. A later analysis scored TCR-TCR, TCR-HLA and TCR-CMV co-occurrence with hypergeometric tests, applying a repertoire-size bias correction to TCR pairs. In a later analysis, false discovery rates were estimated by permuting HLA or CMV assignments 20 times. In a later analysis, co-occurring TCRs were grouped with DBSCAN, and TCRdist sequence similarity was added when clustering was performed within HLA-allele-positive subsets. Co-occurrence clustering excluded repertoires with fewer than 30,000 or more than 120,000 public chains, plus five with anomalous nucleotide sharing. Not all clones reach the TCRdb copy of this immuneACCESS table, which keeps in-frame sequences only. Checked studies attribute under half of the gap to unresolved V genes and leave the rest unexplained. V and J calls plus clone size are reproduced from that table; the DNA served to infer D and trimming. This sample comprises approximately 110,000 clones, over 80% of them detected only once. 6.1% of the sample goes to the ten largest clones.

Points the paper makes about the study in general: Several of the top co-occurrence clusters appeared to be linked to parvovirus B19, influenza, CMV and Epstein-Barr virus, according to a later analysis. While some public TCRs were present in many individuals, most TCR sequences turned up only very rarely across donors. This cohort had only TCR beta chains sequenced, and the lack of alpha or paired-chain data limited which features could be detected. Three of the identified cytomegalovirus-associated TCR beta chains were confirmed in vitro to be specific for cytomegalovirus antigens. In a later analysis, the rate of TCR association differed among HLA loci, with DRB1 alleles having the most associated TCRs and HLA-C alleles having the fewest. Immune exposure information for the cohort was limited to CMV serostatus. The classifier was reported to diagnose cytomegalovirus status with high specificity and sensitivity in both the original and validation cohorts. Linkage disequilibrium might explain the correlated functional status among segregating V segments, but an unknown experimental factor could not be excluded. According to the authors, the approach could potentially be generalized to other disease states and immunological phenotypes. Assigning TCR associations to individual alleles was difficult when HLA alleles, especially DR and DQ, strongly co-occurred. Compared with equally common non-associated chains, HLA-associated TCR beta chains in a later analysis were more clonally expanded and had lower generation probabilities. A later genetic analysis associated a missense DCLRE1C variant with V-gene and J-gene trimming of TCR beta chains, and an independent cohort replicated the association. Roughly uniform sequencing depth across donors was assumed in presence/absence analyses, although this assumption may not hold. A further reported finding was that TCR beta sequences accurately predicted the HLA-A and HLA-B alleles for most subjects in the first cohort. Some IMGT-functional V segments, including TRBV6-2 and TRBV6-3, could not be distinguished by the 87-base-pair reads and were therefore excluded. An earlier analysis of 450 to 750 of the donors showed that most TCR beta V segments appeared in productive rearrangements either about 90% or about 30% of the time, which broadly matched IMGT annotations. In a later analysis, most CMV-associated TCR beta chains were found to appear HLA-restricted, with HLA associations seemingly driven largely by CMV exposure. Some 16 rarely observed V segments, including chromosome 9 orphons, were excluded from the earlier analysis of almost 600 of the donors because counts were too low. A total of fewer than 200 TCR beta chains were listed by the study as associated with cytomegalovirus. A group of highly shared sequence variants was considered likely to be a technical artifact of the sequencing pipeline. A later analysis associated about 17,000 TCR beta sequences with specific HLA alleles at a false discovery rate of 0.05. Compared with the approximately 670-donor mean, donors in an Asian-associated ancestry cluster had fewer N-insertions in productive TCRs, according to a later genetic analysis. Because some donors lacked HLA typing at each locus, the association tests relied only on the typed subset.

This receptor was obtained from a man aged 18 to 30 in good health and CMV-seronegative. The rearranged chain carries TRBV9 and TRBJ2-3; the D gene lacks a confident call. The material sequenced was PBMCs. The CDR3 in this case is CASSVFSGSDTQYF. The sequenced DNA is TGTGCCAGCAGCGTTTTCTCCGGGTCAGATACGCAGTATTTT.